The 6 T cell receptor beta chains in this list originate from one sample, sequenced in a study of T cells after yellow fever vaccination. TCRdb passed the 5' RACE reads through MiXCR, listing each CDR3 protein once. The table records 100,000 to 150,000 distinct CDR3 sequences, around 9.8% of them present only once. The sequences come from CD8+ T cells sorted from PBMCs, collected on the day of the yellow fever booster vaccination. The receptor source for this set is a young man who received the YFV17D yellow fever vaccine.

This clonotype was recorded a few times. The V call is TRBV6-2 or TRBV6-3, the J call TRBJ2-1, with 7 bases matching TRBD2. The germline CDR1 and CDR2 sequences are MNHEY and SVGEGT. The CDR3 sequence is 18 residues long. Germline trimming cut 4 bases from V and 7 bases from J; bases unmatched to any gene: 19. This CDR3 is CASSFIVISGGFLNEQFF. CDR3 bases: TGTGCCAGCAGTTTCATCGTGATTTCGGGGGGATTTTTGAATGAGCAGTTCTTC.

The chain uses TRBV7-3 and TRBJ2-7; 12 bases map to TRBD2. Germline V gene lookup returns CDR1 SGHTA and CDR2 FQGTGA. The length of the CDR3 is 15 residues. J was trimmed by 4 bases and V by 3 bases; bases with no gene match: 4. The CDR3 here is CASSFLAGGPYEQYF. CDR3 nucleotide sequence: TGTGCCAGCAGCTTTCTAGCGGGGGGGCCTTACGAGCAGTACTTC.

This clonotype was counted at least ten times. The V and J genes are TRBV4-1 and TRBJ2-4; the D is unclear. Per the germline V gene, CDR1 is MGHRA and CDR2 is YSYEKL. Trimming left V 1 base short and J 9 bases short, with 10 bases between. The CDR3 has 13 amino acids. The CDR3 sequence: CASSQGQVGIQYF. The CDR3 nucleotides are TGCGCCAGCAGCCAAGGGCAGGTTGGCATTCAGTACTTC.

This clonotype was counted only a few times. This rearrangement joins TRBV29-1 to TRBJ2-4, with D possibly being TRBD2 (6 bases). CDR1 SQVTM and CDR2 ANQGSEA come from the germline V gene. Trimming took off 3 bases at V and 0 bases at J, with 6 bases between the two ends. This CDR3 is 13 amino acids long. DNA of the CDR3: TGCAGCGTTGAGGGACTAGCCAAAAACATTCAGTACTTC. Amino acid sequence: CSVEGLAKNIQYF.

The chain couples TRBV24-1 to TRBJ2-4, with D maybe TRBD2 (7 bases). Trimming took off 7 bases at V and 5 bases at J, with 20 bases between the two ends. The CDR3 has 16 residues. Germline CDR1 is KGHDR and CDR2 is SFDVKD. The CDR3 sequence: CATSLTVGGPQNIQYF. CDR3 DNA: TGTGCCACCAGCCTTACCGTGGGGGGGCCACAAAACATTCAGTACTTC.

By share, this clonotype counts as medium-sized (0.01 to 0.1%). The chain employs TRBV5-1 and TRBJ2-2; the D gene is possibly TRBD2 (6 bases). This CDR3 is built from 14 residues. Trimming shortened V by 2 bases and J by 2 bases, and 7 bases separated the two germline ends. Germline CDR1 and CDR2: SGHRS and YFSETQ. CDR3 in DNA: TGCGCCAGCAGCTTAGGGACTAACACCGGGGAGCTGTTTTTT. It encodes CASSLGTNTGELFF.